The sequence of this T cell receptor (beta chain) was determined in a study of cytomegalovirus exposure and HLA in healthy donors. This clone appeared once. V trimming: 6 bases; J trimming: 9 bases; junction bases outside the gene matches: 10. The V gene's germline CDR1 is MNHEY and CDR2 SVGAGI. There are 13 residues in the CDR3. Using immunoSEQ multiplex PCR, the repertoire was profiled, and TCRdb retains in-frame clones only, with some absent. The sample has tens of thousands of clones, approximately 94% seen once; the top ten hold about 4.5%. This sequence originates from a man younger than 35 in good health and CMV-seropositive. The sequencing input was PBMCs. The rearrangement links TRBV6-5 to TRBJ2-7; 8 positions match TRBD2. CDR3 amino acids: CASRLGTSSSQYF. The CDR3, as DNA: TGTGCCAGCAGGCTTGGGACTAGTTCATCGCAGTACTTC.